A selection of T cell receptor beta chains follows, all from one sample in a study of T cells in Graves' hyperthyroidism and ophthalmopathy. Using its own MiXCR run on the multiplex PCR reads, TCRdb lists one record per CDR3 protein. The sample yields roughly 570,000 distinct CDR3 sequences, about a sixth seen once. Material: blood. These receptors all stem from a woman under 40 with Graves' hyperthyroidism. Both conserved end residues are part of each CDR3. The order of the fields is D gene, J gene, V gene, CDR3 protein. The D gene is left open where the match is weak.

NA	TRBJ2-1	TRBV5-1	CASSFRVQRHNEQFF
NA	TRBJ1-1	TRBV18	CASSPVPTVNTEAFF
TRBD2	TRBJ2-3	TRBV20-1	CSARVAGVGTDTQYF
NA	TRBJ1-1	TRBV28	CASSLLGRGNTEAFF
NA	TRBJ1-1	TRBV20-1	CSAQERGEAFF
NA	TRBJ1-5	TRBV18	CASSQNRGDSNQPQHF
NA	TRBJ2-2	TRBV20-1	CSARRLNTGELFF
NA	TRBJ2-3	TRBV7-3	CASSLTPTSTDTQYF
NA	TRBJ1-4	TRBV18	CASSLRGSATNEKLFF
TRBD2	TRBJ2-7	TRBV10-3	CAISTSGNSYEQYF
NA	TRBJ2-7	TRBV3-1	CASSQPGQSYEQYF
TRBD1	TRBJ2-3	TRBV7-2	CASSSPGQGAKGSTDTQYF
TRBD1	TRBJ2-1	TRBV2	CASNNRDRYNEQFF
TRBD2	TRBJ2-3	TRBV13	CASSLGGGTSTDTQYF
NA	TRBJ2-1	TRBV7-3	CASSLATGAGANEQFF
NA	TRBJ1-2	TRBV9	CASSSGQIANYGYTF
NA	TRBJ1-1	TRBV12-3/TRBV12-4	CASLGSLINTEAFF
NA	TRBJ2-6	TRBV3-1	CASSQAPGSGANVLTF
NA	TRBJ1-1	TRBV7-9	CASSPPLSNTEAFF
TRBD1	TRBJ1-3	TRBV7-2	CASSNRQGLNTIYF
NA	TRBJ1-5	TRBV7-9	CASSRDSNQPQHF
TRBD1	TRBJ2-3	TRBV2	CASNTGTGGAVADTQYF
TRBD2	TRBJ2-1	TRBV20-1	CSAYGLAGGPSSYNEQFF
NA	TRBJ2-7	TRBV12-3/TRBV12-4	CASSIQGVYEQYF
TRBD2	TRBJ2-1	TRBV12-3/TRBV12-4	CASSTKQGLAGGRSYNEQFF
NA	TRBJ2-2	TRBV12-3/TRBV12-4	CASSSLVGSWELFF
NA	TRBJ2-7	TRBV20-1	CSASGNYEQYF
TRBD2	TRBJ2-7	TRBV12-3/TRBV12-4	CANSLRLAGGPFPYEQYF
TRBD1	TRBJ2-5	TRBV4-3	CASSQEPGTGGAQYF
NA	TRBJ1-1	TRBV27	CASSFGTHSTEAFF
NA	TRBJ1-1	TRBV5-6	CASGRAEAFF
NA	TRBJ2-3	TRBV29-1	CSGEGGDTDTQYF
NA	TRBJ2-5	TRBV7-7	CASSQNGIGETQYF
TRBD1	TRBJ2-1	TRBV2	CASSYLGTGTYNEQFF
TRBD1	TRBJ2-7	TRBV10-2	CASRPGQGYEQYF
NA	TRBJ2-1	TRBV10-1	CAPGREEDSSYNEQFF
TRBD2	TRBJ2-7	TRBV6-5	CASSYSGLADSYEQYF
NA	TRBJ1-6	TRBV6-1	CASSDSYNSPLHF
NA	TRBJ1-6	TRBV4-3	CTSSQGHAAAPLHF
TRBD2	TRBJ2-5	TRBV10-3	CATTSGTQETQYF
NA	TRBJ2-5	TRBV29-1	CSVAGDDQETQYF
NA	TRBJ2-2	TRBV20-1	CSATRTENTGELFF
TRBD2	TRBJ2-1	TRBV6-6	CASSYSWVAGTSGRNEQFF